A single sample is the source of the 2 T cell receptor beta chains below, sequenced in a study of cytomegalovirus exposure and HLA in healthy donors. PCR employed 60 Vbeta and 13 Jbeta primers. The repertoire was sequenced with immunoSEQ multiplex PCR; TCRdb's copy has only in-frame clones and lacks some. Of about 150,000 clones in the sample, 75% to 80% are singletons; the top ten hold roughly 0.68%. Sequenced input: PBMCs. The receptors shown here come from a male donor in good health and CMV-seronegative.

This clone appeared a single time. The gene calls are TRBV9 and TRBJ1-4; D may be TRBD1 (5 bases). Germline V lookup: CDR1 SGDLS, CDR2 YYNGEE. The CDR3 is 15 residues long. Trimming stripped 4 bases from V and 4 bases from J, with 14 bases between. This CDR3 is CASSRATGYNEKLFF. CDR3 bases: TGTGCCAGCAGCCGTGCTACAGGCTATAATGAAAAACTGTTTTTT.

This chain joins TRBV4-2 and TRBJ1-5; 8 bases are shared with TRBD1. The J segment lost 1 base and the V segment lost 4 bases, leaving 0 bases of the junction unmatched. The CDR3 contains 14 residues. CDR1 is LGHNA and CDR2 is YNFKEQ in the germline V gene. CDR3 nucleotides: TGTGCCAGCAGCCGGACAGGGAGCAATCAGCCCCAGCATTTT. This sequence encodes CASSRTGSNQPQHF.